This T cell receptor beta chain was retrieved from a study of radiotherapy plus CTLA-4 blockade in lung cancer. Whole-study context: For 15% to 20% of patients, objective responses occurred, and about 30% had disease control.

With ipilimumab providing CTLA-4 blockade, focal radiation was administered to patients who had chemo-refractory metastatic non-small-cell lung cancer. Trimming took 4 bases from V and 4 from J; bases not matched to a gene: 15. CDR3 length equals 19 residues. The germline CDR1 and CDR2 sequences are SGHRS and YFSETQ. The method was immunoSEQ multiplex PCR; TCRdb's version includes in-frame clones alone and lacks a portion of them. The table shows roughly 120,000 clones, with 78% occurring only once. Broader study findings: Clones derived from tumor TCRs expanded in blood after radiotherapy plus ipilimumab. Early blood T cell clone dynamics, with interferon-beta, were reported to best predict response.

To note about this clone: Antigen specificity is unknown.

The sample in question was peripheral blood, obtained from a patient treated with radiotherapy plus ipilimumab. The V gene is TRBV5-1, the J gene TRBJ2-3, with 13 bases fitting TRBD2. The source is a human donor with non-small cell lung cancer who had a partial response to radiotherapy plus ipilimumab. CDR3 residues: CASSAGLAGVEWWADTQYF. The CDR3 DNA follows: TGCGCCAGCAGCGCCGGACTAGCGGGAGTCGAATGGTGGGCAGATACGCAGTATTTT.